The clone carrying this TCR beta chain has more than one count but fewer than ten. The sample originates from a study of cytomegalovirus exposure and HLA in healthy donors. V was pared by 1 base and J by 1 base, with 8 bases between. In germline, CDR1 is LGHNA, CDR2 YSLEER. CDR3 length: 15 amino acids. Use of 60 Vbeta and 13 Jbeta primers characterized the PCR. Using immunoSEQ multiplex PCR, the repertoire was profiled, and TCRdb retains in-frame clones only, with some absent. The data show some 160,000 clones, roughly 70% seen once. The receptor was derived from a man aged 60 to 75 in good health and CMV-seronegative. Sequencing was performed on PBMCs. This rearrangement joins TRBV4-3 to TRBJ1-3; D call uncertain. Here the CDR3 DNA reads TGCGCCAGCAGCCAAGTAAGGAGTTCTGGAAACACCATATATTTT. Translation gives CASSQVRSSGNTIYF.